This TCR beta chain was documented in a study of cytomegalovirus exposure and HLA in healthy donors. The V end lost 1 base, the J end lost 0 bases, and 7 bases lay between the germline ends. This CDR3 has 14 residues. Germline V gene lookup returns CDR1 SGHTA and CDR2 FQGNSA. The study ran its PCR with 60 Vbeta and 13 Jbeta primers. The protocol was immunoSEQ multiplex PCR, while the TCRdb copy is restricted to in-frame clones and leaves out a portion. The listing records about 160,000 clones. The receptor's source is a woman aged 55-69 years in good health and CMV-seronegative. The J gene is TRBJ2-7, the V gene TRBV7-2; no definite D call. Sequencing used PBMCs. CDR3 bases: TGTGCCAGCAGCTTAGTCGCGATCTCCTACGAGCAGTACTTC. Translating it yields CASSLVAISYEQYF.